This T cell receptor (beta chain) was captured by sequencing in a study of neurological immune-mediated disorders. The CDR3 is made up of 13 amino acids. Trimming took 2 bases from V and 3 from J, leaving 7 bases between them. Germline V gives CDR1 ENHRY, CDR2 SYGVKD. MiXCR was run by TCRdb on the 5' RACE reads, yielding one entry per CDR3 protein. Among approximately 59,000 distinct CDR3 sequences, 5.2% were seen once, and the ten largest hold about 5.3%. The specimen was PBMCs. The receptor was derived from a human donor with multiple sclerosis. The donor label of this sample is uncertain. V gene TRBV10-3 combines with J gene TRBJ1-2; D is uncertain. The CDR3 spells CAISEMRDYGYTF. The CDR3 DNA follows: TGTGCCATCAGTGAGATGCGGGACTATGGCTACACCTTC.